The present T cell receptor beta chain was sequenced within a study of shared clonotypes between healthy human individuals. Study-wide background: Serving as donors were a couple of women and a few men, whose ages spanned 18 to 49.

Replicate PCRs run on sorted subsets employed roughly 180 ng DNA, 25,000 to 35,000 T cell genomes. The repertoire was sequenced with immunoSEQ multiplex PCR; TCRdb's copy has only in-frame clones and lacks some. Of about 1 million clones in the sample, 60% to 80% were seen once. Naive CD45RA+ and memory CD45RA-negative subsets were split from CD4+ cells. This CDR3 has 13 residues. The germline gives CDR1 KGHSH, CDR2 LQKENI. V was shortened by 3 bases and J by 6 bases, with 11 bases between the two germline ends. J is TRBJ1-2 and V is TRBV18, with D possibly matching TRBD1 (6 bases). Specimen: memory CD4+ T cells sorted from blood. Documented subset: CD45RA-negative fraction. This clonotype originated in a man aged 18-30 years in good health. The CDR3 nucleotides read TGTGCCAGCTCACCCCGACAGGTTGATGGCTACACCTTC. Translating gives CASSPRQVDGYTF.